This T cell receptor (beta chain) was documented in a study of shared clonotypes between healthy human individuals. General study points: Naive subsets usually exceeded memory subsets in estimated richness.

The donors were adults (healthy and HIV-negative) with no recent acute infections or vaccinations. The CDR3 length is 18 residues. The junction had 11 bases not matched to a gene; V was cut back by 2 bases and J by 1 base. Germline CDR1 and CDR2: MDHEN and SYDVKM. Data came from immunoSEQ multiplex PCR; TCRdb stores just in-frame clones and leaves some out. The top ten clones hold more than 0.5% of a sample with about 1.1 million clones, 75% to 80% of them seen once. The count of this clone is one. The antigen is unknown. V and J are TRBV28 and TRBJ2-3; 8 nucleotides line up with TRBD2. The source is a man in his late teens or twenties in good health. Some clones in this sample may be carry-over from other donors' samples. Sequencing was performed on memory CD4+ T cells from PBMCs. Subset in this sample: CD45RA-negative fraction. CDR3: CASSLKRELLSGTDTQYF. CDR3 sequence (DNA): TGTGCCAGCAGTTTAAAGCGGGAGCTTCTAAGCGGCACAGATACGCAGTATTTT.